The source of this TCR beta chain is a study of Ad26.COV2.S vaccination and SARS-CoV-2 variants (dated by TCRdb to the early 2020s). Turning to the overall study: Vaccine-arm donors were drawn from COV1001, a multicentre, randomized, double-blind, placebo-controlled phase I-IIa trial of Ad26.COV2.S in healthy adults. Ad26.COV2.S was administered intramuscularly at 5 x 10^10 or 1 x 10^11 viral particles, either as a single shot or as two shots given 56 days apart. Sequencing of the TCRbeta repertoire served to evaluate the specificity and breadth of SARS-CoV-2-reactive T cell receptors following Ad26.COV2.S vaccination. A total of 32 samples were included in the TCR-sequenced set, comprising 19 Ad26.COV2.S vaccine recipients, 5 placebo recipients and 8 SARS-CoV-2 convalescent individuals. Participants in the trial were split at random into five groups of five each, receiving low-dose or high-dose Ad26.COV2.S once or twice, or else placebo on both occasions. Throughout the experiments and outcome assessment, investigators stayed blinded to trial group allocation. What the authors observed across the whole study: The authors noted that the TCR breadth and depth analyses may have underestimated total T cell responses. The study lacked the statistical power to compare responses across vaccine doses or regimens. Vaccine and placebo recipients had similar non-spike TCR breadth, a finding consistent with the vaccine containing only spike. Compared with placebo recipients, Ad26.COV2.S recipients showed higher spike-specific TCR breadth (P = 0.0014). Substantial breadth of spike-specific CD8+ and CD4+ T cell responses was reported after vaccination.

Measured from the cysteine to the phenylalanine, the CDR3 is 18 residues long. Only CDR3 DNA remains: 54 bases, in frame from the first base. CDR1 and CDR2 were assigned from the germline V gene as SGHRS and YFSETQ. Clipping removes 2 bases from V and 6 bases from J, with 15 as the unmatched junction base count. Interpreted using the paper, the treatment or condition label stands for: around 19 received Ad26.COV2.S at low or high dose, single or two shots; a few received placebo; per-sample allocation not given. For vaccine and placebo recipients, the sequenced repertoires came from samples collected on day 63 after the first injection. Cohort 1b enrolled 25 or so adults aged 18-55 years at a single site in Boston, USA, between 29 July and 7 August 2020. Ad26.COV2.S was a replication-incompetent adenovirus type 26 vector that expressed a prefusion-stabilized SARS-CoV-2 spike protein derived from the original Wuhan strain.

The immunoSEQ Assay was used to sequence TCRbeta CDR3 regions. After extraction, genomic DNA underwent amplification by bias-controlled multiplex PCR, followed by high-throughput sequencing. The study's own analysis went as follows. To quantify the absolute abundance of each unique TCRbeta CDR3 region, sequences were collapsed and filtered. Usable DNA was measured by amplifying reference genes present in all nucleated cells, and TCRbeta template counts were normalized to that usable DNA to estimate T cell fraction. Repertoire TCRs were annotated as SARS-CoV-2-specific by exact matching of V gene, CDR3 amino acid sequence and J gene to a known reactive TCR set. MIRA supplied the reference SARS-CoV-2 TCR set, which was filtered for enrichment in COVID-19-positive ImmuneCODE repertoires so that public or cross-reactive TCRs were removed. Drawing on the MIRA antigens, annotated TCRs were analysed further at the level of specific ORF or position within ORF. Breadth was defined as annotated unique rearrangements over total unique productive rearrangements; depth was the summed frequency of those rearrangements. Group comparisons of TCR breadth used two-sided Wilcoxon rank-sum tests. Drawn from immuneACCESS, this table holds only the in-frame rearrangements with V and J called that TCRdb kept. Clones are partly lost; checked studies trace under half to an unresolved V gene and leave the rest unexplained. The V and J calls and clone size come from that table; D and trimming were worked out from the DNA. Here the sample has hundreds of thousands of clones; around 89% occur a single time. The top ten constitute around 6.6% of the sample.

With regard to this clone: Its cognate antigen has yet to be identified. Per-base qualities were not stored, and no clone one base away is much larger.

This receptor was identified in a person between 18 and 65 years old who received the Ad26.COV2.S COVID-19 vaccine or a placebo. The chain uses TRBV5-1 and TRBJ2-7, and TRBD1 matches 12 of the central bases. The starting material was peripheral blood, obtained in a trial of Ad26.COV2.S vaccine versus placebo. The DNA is TGCGCCAGCAGCTTTAGGGACCCCGGGACAGGGGGCATAGTCGAGCAGTACTTC. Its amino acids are CASSFRDPGTGGIVEQYF.